Listed below are T cell receptor beta chains from one sample, sequenced in a study of OX40 agonist ivuxolimab in advanced cancers. Measured with immunoSEQ multiplex PCR; TCRdb has only the in-frame clones, and not every one. The data contain about 36,000 clones, 80% to 85% of them singletons. The material sequenced was CD4+ or CD8+ T cells sorted from blood, taken in a trial of the OX40 agonist ivuxolimab. These TCRs come from an adult with an advanced solid tumor such as melanoma, head and neck, liver or kidney cancer. CDR3s leave out the opening cysteine and the closing phenylalanine or tryptophan. The D gene is left open where the match is weak. A row's size may be missing; if present it is once, few, many or a size class.

cdr3_aa: ASSPGGRGNEQF; clone_size: NA; cdr3_length: 12; j_call: TRBJ2-1; d_call: TRBD1; v_call: TRBV5-5
cdr3_aa: ASSLAGARYSNEQF; clone_size: NA; cdr3_length: 14; j_call: TRBJ2-1; d_call: NA; v_call: TRBV11-3
cdr3_aa: ASSNRDRARGYT; clone_size: NA; cdr3_length: 12; j_call: TRBJ1-2; d_call: TRBD1; v_call: TRBV11-1
cdr3_aa: ASSARDSAGWNEKLF; clone_size: NA; cdr3_length: 15; j_call: TRBJ1-4; d_call: TRBD1; v_call: TRBV6-1
cdr3_aa: ASGPDGNTEAF; clone_size: NA; cdr3_length: 11; j_call: TRBJ1-1; d_call: NA; v_call: TRBV5-1
cdr3_aa: ASKALESNQPQH; clone_size: NA; cdr3_length: 12; j_call: TRBJ1-5; d_call: NA; v_call: TRBV6-5
cdr3_aa: ARSSPPSVSYEQY; clone_size: NA; cdr3_length: 13; j_call: TRBJ2-7; d_call: NA; v_call: TRBV5-3
cdr3_aa: SAGTGSEQF; clone_size: NA; cdr3_length: 9; j_call: TRBJ2-1; d_call: NA; v_call: TRBV20-1
cdr3_aa: ASSAQLQGKRSGYGYT; clone_size: NA; cdr3_length: 16; j_call: TRBJ1-2; d_call: NA; v_call: TRBV2
cdr3_aa: ASSGTARNNEQF; clone_size: NA; cdr3_length: 12; j_call: TRBJ2-1; d_call: TRBD1; v_call: TRBV5-1
cdr3_aa: ASSLLRDRAYEQY; clone_size: NA; cdr3_length: 13; j_call: TRBJ2-7; d_call: TRBD1; v_call: TRBV5-5
cdr3_aa: ASSGRTTSYNEQF; clone_size: once; cdr3_length: 13; j_call: TRBJ2-1; d_call: NA; v_call: TRBV7-2
cdr3_aa: ASSLKRDIAKNIQY; clone_size: NA; cdr3_length: 14; j_call: TRBJ2-4; d_call: NA; v_call: TRBV28
cdr3_aa: AIWTPSGSSLRSYEQY; clone_size: once; cdr3_length: 16; j_call: TRBJ2-7; d_call: TRBD2; v_call: TRBV7-2
cdr3_aa: ASSIPPPGRPQH; clone_size: medium-sized; cdr3_length: 12; j_call: TRBJ1-5; d_call: NA; v_call: TRBV19
cdr3_aa: ASSVGTRANEQF; clone_size: NA; cdr3_length: 12; j_call: TRBJ2-1; d_call: TRBD2; v_call: TRBV9
cdr3_aa: ASKPGTFLTDTQY; clone_size: NA; cdr3_length: 13; j_call: TRBJ2-3; d_call: NA; v_call: TRBV5-6
cdr3_aa: ASSITGLGEKLF; clone_size: NA; cdr3_length: 12; j_call: TRBJ1-4; d_call: NA; v_call: TRBV19
cdr3_aa: ASTPRSGRNEQY; clone_size: few; cdr3_length: 12; j_call: TRBJ2-7; d_call: TRBD2; v_call: TRBV28
cdr3_aa: ASRYSGTSLETQY; clone_size: once; cdr3_length: 13; j_call: TRBJ2-5; d_call: NA; v_call: TRBV2
cdr3_aa: ASNPLGLNTEAF; clone_size: NA; cdr3_length: 12; j_call: TRBJ1-1; d_call: NA; v_call: TRBV6-6
cdr3_aa: ASSSPGQGADYGYT; clone_size: NA; cdr3_length: 14; j_call: TRBJ1-2; d_call: TRBD1; v_call: TRBV28
cdr3_aa: ASSNVERVFYKPQH; clone_size: NA; cdr3_length: 14; j_call: TRBJ1-5; d_call: NA; v_call: TRBV19
cdr3_aa: ASSQKRPSNEQF; clone_size: NA; cdr3_length: 12; j_call: TRBJ2-1; d_call: NA; v_call: TRBV21-1
cdr3_aa: ASSRPGHRNTEAF; clone_size: NA; cdr3_length: 13; j_call: TRBJ1-1; d_call: NA; v_call: TRBV6-4
cdr3_aa: ATRRLAGGDEQF; clone_size: NA; cdr3_length: 12; j_call: TRBJ2-1; d_call: TRBD2; v_call: TRBV15
cdr3_aa: ASSLAWRKVSGNTIY; clone_size: NA; cdr3_length: 15; j_call: TRBJ1-3; d_call: NA; v_call: TRBV7-9
cdr3_aa: ASSPREGFTEAF; clone_size: NA; cdr3_length: 12; j_call: TRBJ1-1; d_call: NA; v_call: TRBV7-8
cdr3_aa: ASRSPVTDTQY; clone_size: NA; cdr3_length: 11; j_call: TRBJ2-3; d_call: NA; v_call: TRBV2
cdr3_aa: AISGTGISYEQY; clone_size: NA; cdr3_length: 12; j_call: TRBJ2-7; d_call: TRBD1; v_call: TRBV10-3
cdr3_aa: ASSFYGGAQKETQY; clone_size: NA; cdr3_length: 14; j_call: TRBJ2-5; d_call: NA; v_call: TRBV28
cdr3_aa: ASSQRTSSGGSYNSPLH; clone_size: NA; cdr3_length: 17; j_call: TRBJ1-6; d_call: TRBD1; v_call: TRBV14
cdr3_aa: ASSLFGNQPQH; clone_size: few; cdr3_length: 11; j_call: TRBJ1-5; d_call: NA; v_call: TRBV28
cdr3_aa: ASSLRGQTEAF; clone_size: NA; cdr3_length: 11; j_call: TRBJ1-1; d_call: TRBD1; v_call: TRBV19
cdr3_aa: ASSLGLAGGYEQY; clone_size: NA; cdr3_length: 13; j_call: NA; d_call: TRBD2; v_call: TRBV7-6
cdr3_aa: ASSGLLGSSHGYT; clone_size: NA; cdr3_length: 13; j_call: TRBJ1-2; d_call: NA; v_call: TRBV28
cdr3_aa: ASRTGRSYNSPLH; clone_size: once; cdr3_length: 13; j_call: TRBJ1-6; d_call: NA; v_call: TRBV6-6
cdr3_aa: ASSFPLRRTTSYNEQF; clone_size: NA; cdr3_length: 16; j_call: TRBJ2-1; d_call: NA; v_call: TRBV28
cdr3_aa: ASSQDSNQPQH; clone_size: NA; cdr3_length: 11; j_call: TRBJ1-5; d_call: NA; v_call: TRBV14
cdr3_aa: ASSLAGDAEPQH; clone_size: NA; cdr3_length: 12; j_call: TRBJ1-5; d_call: NA; v_call: TRBV7-6
cdr3_aa: ASRPGPVGEKLF; clone_size: NA; cdr3_length: 12; j_call: TRBJ1-4; d_call: NA; v_call: TRBV6-6
cdr3_aa: AWSVGQSNTGELF; clone_size: NA; cdr3_length: 13; j_call: TRBJ2-2; d_call: NA; v_call: TRBV30
cdr3_aa: AISARDTQY; clone_size: NA; cdr3_length: 9; j_call: TRBJ2-3; d_call: NA; v_call: TRBV10-3
cdr3_aa: ASSLSPGQGITEAF; clone_size: NA; cdr3_length: 14; j_call: TRBJ1-1; d_call: TRBD1; v_call: TRBV5-1
cdr3_aa: ASSYSGASGNTIY; clone_size: NA; cdr3_length: 13; j_call: TRBJ1-3; d_call: NA; v_call: TRBV6-6
cdr3_aa: ASSSTGTGNTEAF; clone_size: NA; cdr3_length: 13; j_call: TRBJ1-1; d_call: TRBD1; v_call: TRBV28
cdr3_aa: AWSARGVGNQPQH; clone_size: NA; cdr3_length: 13; j_call: TRBJ1-5; d_call: NA; v_call: TRBV30
cdr3_aa: ATSRDRSTLAGGNTGELF; clone_size: NA; cdr3_length: 18; j_call: TRBJ2-2; d_call: TRBD2; v_call: TRBV15
cdr3_aa: ASTPSRDGYT; clone_size: few; cdr3_length: 10; j_call: TRBJ1-2; d_call: NA; v_call: TRBV6-6
cdr3_aa: ASSLLAGGEKLF; clone_size: NA; cdr3_length: 12; j_call: TRBJ1-4; d_call: TRBD1; v_call: TRBV5-5
cdr3_aa: ASSLTGPSYEQY; clone_size: NA; cdr3_length: 12; j_call: TRBJ2-7; d_call: NA; v_call: TRBV28
cdr3_aa: ASSPSTVYEQY; clone_size: NA; cdr3_length: 11; j_call: TRBJ2-7; d_call: NA; v_call: TRBV27
cdr3_aa: SARGLGRGV; clone_size: NA; cdr3_length: 9; j_call: TRBJ2-1; d_call: TRBD2; v_call: TRBV20-1
cdr3_aa: ASSPRQGARSDTQY; clone_size: NA; cdr3_length: 14; j_call: TRBJ2-3; d_call: TRBD1; v_call: TRBV5-4
cdr3_aa: ASSDFLSGQQY; clone_size: NA; cdr3_length: 11; j_call: TRBJ2-7; d_call: TRBD2; v_call: TRBV6-4
cdr3_aa: ASSFTGEPAGELF; clone_size: NA; cdr3_length: 13; j_call: TRBJ2-2; d_call: TRBD1; v_call: TRBV7-9
cdr3_aa: ASSSQGKGTEAF; clone_size: NA; cdr3_length: 12; j_call: TRBJ1-1; d_call: NA; v_call: TRBV7-2
cdr3_aa: ASSQDWGQPQH; clone_size: NA; cdr3_length: 11; j_call: TRBJ1-5; d_call: NA; v_call: TRBV4-3
cdr3_aa: ASSLHPAVSGGGKETQY; clone_size: NA; cdr3_length: 17; j_call: TRBJ2-5; d_call: TRBD2; v_call: TRBV4-1
cdr3_aa: ASSPRGARGGAF; clone_size: few; cdr3_length: 12; j_call: TRBJ1-1; d_call: NA; v_call: TRBV6-1